This paragraph covers one T cell receptor (beta chain) sequence. Its antigen is currently unknown. The length of the CDR3 is 13 residues. CDR1 and CDR2 (germline): SNHLY, FYNNEI. This sample is part of a study of monozygotic twins with inflammatory bowel disease. TCRdb reprocessed the 5' RACE reads and keeps a single row for each CDR3 protein, giving no DNA. The sample includes about 450,000 distinct CDR3 sequences. Findings of the study overall: Results did not support any single strong IBD-associated signal or clonotype.

Sequencing input: blood. The chain employs TRBV2 and TRBJ1-5. The clonotype originates from a human donor with ulcerative colitis or Crohn's disease, or a healthy co-twin of an affected twin (not recorded which). The CDR3 reads CASSGLGNQPQHF.